Here is one TCR beta chain with its context. TCRdb keeps only in-frame clones here, not all; method: immunoSEQ multiplex PCR. This table has about 61,000 clones, 90% appearing once. The sample originates from a study of control samples from healthy donors and cancer patients. The CDR3 consists of 15 residues. Germline-derived CDR1 and CDR2 are SGHTA and FQGTGA. V lost 0 bases and J 5 bases, leaving 14 bases between the germline ends. The chain employs TRBV7-3 and TRBJ2-7; possibly TRBD1 for D (5 bases). This clonotype originated in a man in his sixties with colorectal cancer. Specimen: PBMCs. As DNA, the CDR3 is TGTGCCAGCAGCTTAACGGGGCAGGGTAACCACGAGCAGTACTTC. Its protein product is CASSLTGQGNHEQYF.